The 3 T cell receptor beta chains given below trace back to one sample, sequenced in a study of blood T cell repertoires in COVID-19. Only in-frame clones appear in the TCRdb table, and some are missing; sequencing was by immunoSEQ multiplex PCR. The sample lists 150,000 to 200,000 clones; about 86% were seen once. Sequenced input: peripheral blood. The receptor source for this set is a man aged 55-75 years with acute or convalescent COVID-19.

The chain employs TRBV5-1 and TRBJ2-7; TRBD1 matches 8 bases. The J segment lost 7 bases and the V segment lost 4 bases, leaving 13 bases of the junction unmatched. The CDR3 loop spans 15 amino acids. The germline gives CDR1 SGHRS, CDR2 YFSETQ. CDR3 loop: CASSIVSQGAREQYF. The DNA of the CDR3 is TGCGCCAGCAGCATCGTGTCGCAGGGGGCGCGGGAGCAGTACTTC.

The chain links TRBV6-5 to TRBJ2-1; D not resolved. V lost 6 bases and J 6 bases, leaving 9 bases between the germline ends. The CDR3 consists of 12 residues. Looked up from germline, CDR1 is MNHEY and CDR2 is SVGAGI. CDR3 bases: TGTGCCAGCAGCTCCTACGGCAATGAGCAGTTCTTC. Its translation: CASSSYGNEQFF.

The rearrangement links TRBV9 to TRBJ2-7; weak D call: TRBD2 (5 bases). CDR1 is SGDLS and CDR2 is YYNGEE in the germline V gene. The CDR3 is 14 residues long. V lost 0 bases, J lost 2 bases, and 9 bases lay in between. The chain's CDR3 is CASSVEPGTYEQYF. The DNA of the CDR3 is TGTGCCAGCAGCGTAGAGCCGGGGACCTACGAGCAGTACTTC.